This is a list of T cell receptor beta chains from one sample in a study of T cell repertoires in cytomegalovirus infection. The antigens for these receptors are not known. TCRdb used MiXCR to reprocess the reads, holding one entry per CDR3 protein. Among 400,000 to 600,000 distinct CDR3 sequences listed, approximately 40% were seen once. The material was cultured PBMCs, obtained from culture after CMV antigen stimulation. Every receptor here comes from a human donor in good health (CMV status not recorded). Some clones in this sample may be carry-over from other donors' samples. Both conserved end residues are part of each CDR3. The D gene is left open where the match is weak. Only part of the rows carry a size: once, few, many, or a class if the clone is expanded.

d_call: .
v_call: TRBV7-2
clone_size: many
j_call: TRBJ2-5
cdr3_aa: CASSRQANQETQYF
cdr3_nt: TGTGCCAGCAGCAGACAGGCAAACCAAGAGACCCAGTACTTC

d_call: .
v_call: TRBV7-2
clone_size: many
j_call: TRBJ1-6
cdr3_aa: CASSFAGFSPLHF
cdr3_nt: TGTGCCAGCAGCTTCGCAGGGTTTTCACCCCTCCACTTT

d_call: .
v_call: TRBV6-1
clone_size: .
j_call: TRBJ2-7
cdr3_aa: CASSEPPVGQGEQYF
cdr3_nt: TGTGCCAGCAGTGAACCCCCAGTGGGACAAGGCGAGCAGTACTTC

d_call: .
v_call: TRBV7-9
clone_size: .
j_call: TRBJ2-5
cdr3_aa: CASSSDPGGRETQYF
cdr3_nt: TGTGCCAGCAGCTCGGACCCTGGGGGAAGAGAGACCCAGTACTTC

d_call: TRBD1
v_call: TRBV7-2
clone_size: many
j_call: TRBJ1-1
cdr3_aa: CASSPSRGRRTEAFF
cdr3_nt: TGTGCCAGCAGCCCTAGCAGGGGGCGCCGGACTGAAGCTTTCTTT

d_call: .
v_call: TRBV4-1
clone_size: few
j_call: TRBJ2-7
cdr3_aa: CASSQEQRSSYEQYF
cdr3_nt: TGCGCCAGCAGCCAAGAACAGAGGAGCTCCTACGAGCAGTACTTC

d_call: TRBD2
v_call: TRBV7-2
clone_size: .
j_call: TRBJ2-5
cdr3_aa: CASSLDITGGETQYF
cdr3_nt: TGTGCCAGCAGCTTAGATATCACGGGGGGAGAGACCCAGTACTTC

d_call: TRBD1
v_call: TRBV6-6
clone_size: .
j_call: TRBJ1-6
cdr3_aa: CASSNQGALYNSPLHF
cdr3_nt: TGTGCCAGCAGTAATCAGGGGGCTTTATATAATTCACCCCTCCACTTT

d_call: .
v_call: TRBV7-2
clone_size: many
j_call: TRBJ1-2
cdr3_aa: CASSSSGTWGGYGYTF
cdr3_nt: TGTGCCAGCAGCTCCTCCGGGACCTGGGGCGGCTATGGCTACACCTTC

d_call: .
v_call: TRBV12-3/TRBV12-4
clone_size: .
j_call: TRBJ1-6
cdr3_aa: CASRPVTSATLHF
cdr3_nt: TGTGCCAGCAGACCAGTCACATCCGCTACCCTCCACTTT

d_call: .
v_call: TRBV20-1
clone_size: .
j_call: TRBJ2-1
cdr3_aa: CSASRGRTSYNEQFF
cdr3_nt: TGCAGTGCTAGTCGAGGGAGGACCTCCTACAATGAGCAGTTCTTC

d_call: .
v_call: TRBV19
clone_size: .
j_call: TRBJ2-7
cdr3_aa: CASSIAGYSYEQYF
cdr3_nt: TGTGCCAGTAGTATAGCGGGCTACTCCTACGAGCAGTACTTC

d_call: TRBD1
v_call: TRBV10-3
clone_size: .
j_call: TRBJ1-1
cdr3_aa: CAISEAGQGFTEAFF
cdr3_nt: TGTGCCATCAGTGAGGCTGGACAGGGGTTCACTGAAGCTTTCTTT

d_call: .
v_call: TRBV7-9
clone_size: .
j_call: TRBJ2-5
cdr3_aa: CASTLGLTQGTQYF
cdr3_nt: TGTGCCAGCACCTTAGGCTTGACCCAGGGGACCCAGTACTTC

d_call: TRBD1
v_call: TRBV5-1
clone_size: .
j_call: TRBJ2-7
cdr3_aa: CASSLQGGGFFPGEQYF
cdr3_nt: TGCGCCAGCAGCTTGCAAGGGGGCGGTTTCTTTCCGGGTGAGCAGTACTTC

d_call: TRBD2
v_call: TRBV10-2
clone_size: few
j_call: TRBJ2-4
cdr3_aa: CASSLVGGSFPPIQYF
cdr3_nt: TGCGCCAGCAGTTTAGTCGGCGGGAGTTTTCCCCCCATTCAGTACTTC

d_call: .
v_call: TRBV28
clone_size: .
j_call: TRBJ1-3
cdr3_aa: CATNGVNSGNTIYF
cdr3_nt: TGTGCCACCAACGGGGTCAACTCTGGAAACACCATATATTTT

d_call: TRBD1
v_call: TRBV7-2
clone_size: many
j_call: TRBJ1-2
cdr3_aa: CASSPTGGGYTF
cdr3_nt: TGTGCCAGCAGCCCCACAGGGGGTGGCTACACCTTC

d_call: .
v_call: TRBV5-1
clone_size: .
j_call: TRBJ2-1
cdr3_aa: CASSLGVGYNEQFF
cdr3_nt: TGCGCCAGCAGCTTGGGTGTGGGGTACAATGAGCAGTTCTTC

d_call: .
v_call: TRBV12-3/TRBV12-4
clone_size: few
j_call: TRBJ2-3
cdr3_aa: CASSGGGLDTQYF
cdr3_nt: TGTGCCAGCAGTGGCGGGGGCCTGGATACGCAGTATTTT

d_call: .
v_call: TRBV7-2
clone_size: few
j_call: TRBJ2-2
cdr3_aa: CASSPAAANTGELFF
cdr3_nt: TGTGCCAGCAGCCCGGCGGCAGCGAACACCGGGGAGCTGTTTTTT

d_call: .
v_call: TRBV12-3/TRBV12-4
clone_size: .
j_call: TRBJ2-2
cdr3_aa: CASTSSRDGHRLLTGELFF
cdr3_nt: TGTGCCAGCACCTCGTCCCGGGACGGTCACCGACTCCTCACCGGGGAGCTGTTTTTT

d_call: .
v_call: TRBV7-2
clone_size: many
j_call: TRBJ2-7
cdr3_aa: CASSTGPRYEQYF
cdr3_nt: TGTGCCAGCAGCACGGGACCGCGCTACGAGCAGTACTTC

d_call: .
v_call: TRBV7-6
clone_size: many
j_call: TRBJ2-6
cdr3_aa: CASSLARGPGANVLTF
cdr3_nt: TGTGCCAGCAGCTTAGCGCGAGGGCCTGGGGCCAACGTCCTGACTTTC

d_call: TRBD2
v_call: TRBV10-2
clone_size: .
j_call: TRBJ2-2
cdr3_aa: CASNQGLAGELFF
cdr3_nt: TGCGCCAGCAACCAAGGACTAGCGGGGGAGCTGTTTTTT

d_call: .
v_call: TRBV28
clone_size: .
j_call: TRBJ1-3
cdr3_aa: CASTGDHSSGNTIYF
cdr3_nt: TGTGCCAGCACCGGGGACCACAGCTCTGGAAACACCATATATTTT

d_call: .
v_call: TRBV2
clone_size: once
j_call: TRBJ1-5
cdr3_aa: CASTRDTYQPQHF
cdr3_nt: TGTGCCAGCACCAGGGACACCTATCAGCCCCAGCATTTT

d_call: .
v_call: TRBV6-2/TRBV6-3
clone_size: .
j_call: TRBJ1-3
cdr3_aa: CASSYPRWSISGNTIYF
cdr3_nt: TGTGCCAGCAGTTACCCGAGGTGGAGCATCTCTGGAAACACCATATATTTT

d_call: .
v_call: TRBV7-6
clone_size: few
j_call: TRBJ2-3
cdr3_aa: CASSLGSLDTQYF
cdr3_nt: TGTGCCAGCAGCTTAGGGTCTTTGGATACGCAGTATTTT

d_call: .
v_call: TRBV15
clone_size: .
j_call: TRBJ1-3
cdr3_aa: CATSRDRGPGNTIYF
cdr3_nt: TGTGCCACCAGCAGAGACCGGGGTCCTGGAAACACCATATATTTT

d_call: TRBD2
v_call: TRBV7-2
clone_size: .
j_call: TRBJ2-1
cdr3_aa: CASSLGSGSDEQFF
cdr3_nt: TGTGCCAGCAGCTTGGGCAGCGGGAGCGATGAGCAGTTCTTC

d_call: .
v_call: TRBV7-6
clone_size: few
j_call: TRBJ2-7
cdr3_aa: CASSSMGGLGNEQYF
cdr3_nt: TGTGCCAGCAGCTCGATGGGGGGGCTGGGAAACGAGCAGTACTTC

d_call: .
v_call: TRBV4-3
clone_size: .
j_call: TRBJ2-6
cdr3_aa: CASSPERGFSSGANVLTF
cdr3_nt: TGCGCCAGCAGCCCCGAACGGGGGTTTTCCTCTGGGGCCAACGTCCTGACTTTC

d_call: .
v_call: TRBV7-2
clone_size: few
j_call: TRBJ2-1
cdr3_aa: CASSSPVFPEQFF
cdr3_nt: TGTGCCAGCAGCTCACCAGTATTCCCCGAGCAGTTCTTC

d_call: .
v_call: TRBV6-1
clone_size: few
j_call: TRBJ2-7
cdr3_aa: CASRRGSPYEQYF
cdr3_nt: TGTGCCAGCCGCCGAGGATCACCCTACGAGCAGTACTTC

d_call: .
v_call: TRBV7-2
clone_size: few
j_call: TRBJ1-2
cdr3_aa: CASSPRWGDGYTF
cdr3_nt: TGTGCCAGCAGCCCCCGGTGGGGTGATGGCTACACCTTC

d_call: .
v_call: TRBV7-2
clone_size: few
j_call: TRBJ2-7
cdr3_aa: CASRPFPGQTYEQYF
cdr3_nt: TGTGCCAGCAGACCTTTCCCCGGACAGACCTACGAGCAGTACTTC

d_call: TRBD1
v_call: TRBV28
clone_size: few
j_call: TRBJ2-3
cdr3_aa: CASSFLDREDTQYF
cdr3_nt: TGTGCCAGCAGTTTCCTGGACAGGGAAGATACGCAGTATTTT

d_call: .
v_call: TRBV6-1
clone_size: .
j_call: TRBJ2-1
cdr3_aa: CASSEHTYNEQFF
cdr3_nt: TGTGCCAGCAGTGAACACACCTACAATGAGCAGTTCTTC

d_call: .
v_call: TRBV7-8
clone_size: .
j_call: TRBJ1-2
cdr3_aa: CASSLAQDSGADGYTF
cdr3_nt: TGTGCCAGCAGCTTAGCGCAGGACAGTGGAGCCGATGGCTACACCTTC

d_call: TRBD1
v_call: TRBV27
clone_size: few
j_call: TRBJ1-2
cdr3_aa: CASRASGGHRGYTF
cdr3_nt: TGTGCCAGCCGAGCTTCAGGGGGCCATCGCGGCTACACCTTC

d_call: .
v_call: TRBV7-8
clone_size: .
j_call: TRBJ1-1
cdr3_aa: CASSSGIWDTEAFF
cdr3_nt: TGTGCCAGCAGCTCGGGGATCTGGGACACTGAAGCTTTCTTT

d_call: .
v_call: TRBV2
clone_size: .
j_call: TRBJ1-1
cdr3_aa: CASTANTEAFF
cdr3_nt: TGTGCCAGCACAGCGAACACTGAAGCTTTCTTT

d_call: TRBD1
v_call: TRBV27
clone_size: .
j_call: TRBJ1-6
cdr3_aa: CASSLTGGTSPLHF
cdr3_nt: TGTGCCAGCAGTTTAACAGGGGGGACTTCACCCCTCCACTTT

d_call: TRBD2
v_call: TRBV5-4
clone_size: .
j_call: TRBJ2-5
cdr3_aa: CASSRGGTSGPRETQYF
cdr3_nt: TGTGCCAGCAGCCGGGGGGGGACTAGCGGGCCCCGGGAGACCCAGTACTTC

d_call: .
v_call: TRBV7-2
clone_size: few
j_call: TRBJ2-3
cdr3_aa: CASSLVWSTSTDTQYF
cdr3_nt: TGTGCCAGCAGCTTAGTGTGGTCCACTAGCACAGATACGCAGTATTTT

d_call: .
v_call: TRBV2
clone_size: few
j_call: TRBJ1-4
cdr3_aa: CASNWGGSNEKLFF
cdr3_nt: TGTGCCAGCAATTGGGGGGGGTCTAATGAAAAACTGTTTTTT

d_call: TRBD1
v_call: TRBV18
clone_size: once
j_call: TRBJ1-4
cdr3_aa: CASSPGTGGEAATNEKLFF
cdr3_nt: TGTGCCAGCTCACCTGGGACAGGGGGCGAAGCAGCAACTAATGAAAAACTGTTTTTT

d_call: TRBD2
v_call: TRBV6-5
clone_size: .
j_call: TRBJ2-6
cdr3_aa: CASSRGGRGANVLTF
cdr3_nt: TGTGCCAGCAGTCGGGGGGGAAGAGGGGCCAACGTCCTGACTTTC

d_call: .
v_call: TRBV7-9
clone_size: .
j_call: TRBJ2-1
cdr3_aa: CASSQAVVSEQFF
cdr3_nt: TGTGCCAGCAGCCAAGCAGTAGTGAGTGAGCAGTTCTTC

d_call: TRBD2
v_call: TRBV4-3
clone_size: once
j_call: TRBJ2-2
cdr3_aa: CASSQDPSGNTGELFF
cdr3_nt: TGCGCCAGCAGCCAAGACCCTAGCGGGAACACCGGGGAGCTGTTTTTT

d_call: TRBD1
v_call: TRBV6-2/TRBV6-3
clone_size: .
j_call: TRBJ1-1
cdr3_aa: CASSYGQETEAFF
cdr3_nt: TGTGCCAGCAGTTACGGACAGGAGACTGAAGCTTTCTTT

d_call: .
v_call: TRBV7-4
clone_size: .
j_call: TRBJ2-7
cdr3_aa: CATRGGTYAYEQYF
cdr3_nt: TGTGCCACAAGGGGCGGGACATACGCCTACGAGCAGTACTTC

d_call: .
v_call: TRBV4-1
clone_size: few
j_call: TRBJ1-1
cdr3_aa: CASSQDVGENTEAFF
cdr3_nt: TGCGCCAGCAGCCAAGATGTCGGGGAGAACACTGAAGCTTTCTTT

d_call: TRBD2
v_call: TRBV18
clone_size: .
j_call: TRBJ2-1
cdr3_aa: CASSLPRGGSNEQFF
cdr3_nt: TGTGCCAGCTCACTACCTAGAGGCGGGAGCAATGAGCAGTTCTTC

d_call: TRBD1
v_call: TRBV7-9
clone_size: .
j_call: TRBJ2-3
cdr3_aa: CASSSRSSRGSTDTQYF
cdr3_nt: TGTGCCAGCAGCTCCCGGAGCTCCAGGGGGAGCACAGATACGCAGTATTTT

d_call: .
v_call: TRBV6-1
clone_size: few
j_call: TRBJ2-4
cdr3_aa: CASSSLYTLLAKNIQYF
cdr3_nt: TGTGCCAGCAGTTCGTTATACACCCTTCTAGCCAAAAACATTCAGTACTTC